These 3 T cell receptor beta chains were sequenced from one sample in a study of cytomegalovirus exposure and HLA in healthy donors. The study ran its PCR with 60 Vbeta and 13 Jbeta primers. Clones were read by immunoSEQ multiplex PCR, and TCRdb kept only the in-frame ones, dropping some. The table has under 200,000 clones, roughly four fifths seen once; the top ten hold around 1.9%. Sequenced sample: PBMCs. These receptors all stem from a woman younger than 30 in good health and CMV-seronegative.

CDR3 residues: CASSSTGTSQETQYF. Here the CDR3 DNA reads TGCGCCAGCAGCTCCACCGGGACTAGCCAAGAGACCCAGTACTTC. This sequence joins TRBV5-1 and TRBJ2-5; TRBD2 agrees at 8 bases. This CDR3 region has 15 residues. V lost 3 bases, J lost 1 base, and 5 bases stayed unmatched. Germline loops: CDR1 SGHRS, CDR2 YFSETQ.

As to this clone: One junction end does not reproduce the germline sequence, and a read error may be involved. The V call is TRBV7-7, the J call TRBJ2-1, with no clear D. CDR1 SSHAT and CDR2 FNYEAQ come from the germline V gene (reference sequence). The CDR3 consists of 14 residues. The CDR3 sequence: CASSLSITDNEQFF. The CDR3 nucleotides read TGTGCTAGCAGCTTAAGTATTACTGACAATGAGCAGTTCTTC.

DNA of the CDR3: TGTGCCAGTAGTATAATGGGTCCAGTTCGGGGGAGGACAGATACGCAGTATTTT. It specifies CASSIMGPVRGRTDTQYF. This chain uses TRBV19 with TRBJ2-3, with D tentatively TRBD2 (6 bases). The CDR3 consists of 18 residues. Germline lookup yields CDR1 LNHDA and CDR2 SQIVND (reference sequence). V lost 2 bases and J 3 bases, leaving 21 bases between the germline ends.